A selection of T cell receptor delta chains follows, all from one sample in a study of Vδ1+ human thymocytes. TCRdb re-analyzed the multiplex PCR reads via CATT. This sample has 45,000 to 75,000 delta-chain clones, with around 16% found just once. The sample consisted of Vdelta1+ gamma-delta thymocytes from the thymus. The receptors shown here come from a girl under three years old who had congenital heart surgery. CDR3s leave out the opening cysteine and the closing phenylalanine or tryptophan.

TRDV1	17	TRDJ1	ALGEPPLNLHMGIHKLI
TRDV1	14	TRDJ1	ALGEGIRDGSEKLI
TRDV1	18	TRDJ1	ALGELGFLTGGYGSDKLI
TRDV1	15	TRDJ1	ALGEVGGRSYTDKLI
TRDV1	15	TRDJ1	ALGEPQGSLYTDKLI
TRDV1	21	TRDJ1	ALGEVLARGPPDLHRDTDKLI
TRDV1	14	TRDJ1	ALGETASTYFDKLI
TRDV1	18	TRDJ1	ALGELFGGYPRPYTDKLI
TRDV1	18	TRDJ1	ALGDSHPTGGLPYTDKLI
TRDV1	18	TRDJ1	ALGELPIHTLPTATDKLI
TRDV1	21	TRDJ1	ALGEKALLLLLGDTSYTDKLI
TRDV1	14	TRDJ1	ALGEYSRCYTDKLI
TRDV1	17	TRDJ1	ALGELRFRRLGDIDKLI
TRDV1	15	TRDJ1	ALGDLSPTLYTDKLI
TRAV29/DV5	28	TRDJ2	SVLLCSMSPPHRRRYWGNSPYGMTAQLF
TRDV1	13	TRDJ1	ALGNQGGYFHKLI
TRDV1	15	TRDJ1	ALGGYWGIRGTDKLI
TRDV1	17	TRDJ1	ALGELGGGHFPHTDKLI
TRDV1	14	TRDJ1	ALGGGKWVLTDKLI
TRDV1	17	TRDJ1	ALGESRWGIRRYTDKLI
TRDV1	17	TRDJ1	ALGTPGTSVSLDTDKLI
TRDV1	19	TRDJ1	ALGEHLSSMVGGAFTDKLI
TRDV1	18	TRDJ1	ALGELYPKLGDPYTDKLI
TRDV1	20	TRDJ1	ALGELDSVLHFWDPGADKLI
TRDV1	20	TRDJ1	ALGERRDPLGDLRPYTDKLI
TRDV1	11	TRDJ1	ALGVTYTDKLI
TRDV3	15	TRDJ1	AFWIHYWGSYTDKLI
TRDV1	11	TRDJ1	ALGDTYTDKLI
TRDV2	14	TRDJ1	ACDTSLGVNTDKLI
TRDV1	19	TRDJ1	ALGGPAFRLGDSSLTDKLI
TRDV1	17	TRDJ1	ALGEAFSFGVTYTDKLI
TRDV1	18	TRDJ1	ALGELFAKEGYGSTDKLI
TRDV1	15	TRDJ1	ALGELLSPYRWGKLI
TRDV1	11	TRDJ1	ALGDRPADKLI
TRDV1	12	TRDJ1	ALGGWWYTDKLI
TRDV1	20	TRDJ1	ALGEPLSYLVTGGLYTDKLI
TRDV1	13	TRDJ1	ALGELGRAIDKLI
TRDV1	16	TRDJ1	ALGELRGRGYTTSQLI
TRDV1	17	TRDJ1	ALGEAAWGPSRATDKLI
TRDV1	22	TRDJ1	ALGEPLKGVTSSGGYAYTDKLI
TRDV1	15	TRDJ1	ALGELPTIWGIRKLI
TRDV1	15	TRDJ2	ALGDGGILPLTAQLF
TRDV1	17	TRDJ1	ALVGSLPLSYRRADKLI
TRDV1	18	TRDJ1	ALGELGGLPHTPVSDKLI
TRDV1	17	TRDJ1	ALGELPSVLGPTADKLI
TRDV1	19	TRDJ1	ALGELSSLVLGEPDTDKLI
TRDV1	19	TRDJ2	ALGGTSSSTGGTILTAQLF
TRDV1	18	TRDJ1	ALGNRALGDRGGYTDKLI
TRDV1	17	TRDJ1	ALGETILGIRMYTDKLI
TRDV1	14	TRDJ1	ALGYRTGGYFDKLI
TRDV1	20	TRDJ1	ALGESTFLTRWGIAEADKLI
TRDV2	16	TRDJ1	ACDTKQPGGTHTDKPI
TRDV1	16	TRDJ1	ALGFLPYWGQYTDKLI
TRDV1	13	TRDJ1	ALGGPGRYTDKLI
TRDV1	14	TRDJ1	ALGGIRGRNTDKLI
TRDV2	14	TRDJ1	ACDSYSYWGIRGPI
TRDV1	19	TRDJ1	ALGEVSLPPFGGYEGDKLI
TRAV29/DV5	19	TRDJ1	SVLLCSKRSVSGTITDKLI
TRDV1	22	TRDJ1	ALGMPSSNLSHWGRSTYTDKLI
TRDV1	17	TRDJ1	ALGERYGLGDPYTDKLI